The present T cell receptor beta chain was sequenced within a study of shared clonotypes between healthy human individuals. Assay: immunoSEQ multiplex PCR; the TCRdb copy retains only in-frame clones and omits some. Of 2 million or so clones in the sample, around 95% are singletons; the top ten hold about 0.13%. Specimen: naive CD4+ T cells sorted from blood. Subset meaning: CD45RA+ positively selected. The sequence derives from a man aged 18 to 30 in good health.

This chain's CDR3 is CASSPTTSGVGNTGELFF. Written as DNA, the CDR3 is TGTGCCAGCAGCCCGACGACTAGCGGGGTCGGGAACACCGGGGAGCTGTTTTTT. This chain uses TRBV4-2 with TRBJ2-2; 11 bases align to TRBD2. The V gene end was trimmed by 4 bases and the J gene end by 1 base; junction bases not matched to a gene: 8. Germline loops: CDR1 LGHNA, CDR2 YNFKEQ. The CDR3 runs 18 residues.